This is a list of T cell receptor beta chains from one sample in a study of CD8+CD57+ T cells in acquired aplastic anemia. Using its own MiXCR run on the reads, TCRdb lists one record per CDR3 protein. This sample has 150,000 to 200,000 distinct CDR3 sequences, with roughly half found just once. The source material was sorted CD4+, CD8+, or CD8+CD57+ T cells (not recorded which) from PBMCs. The receptor source for this set is a human donor with aplastic anemia. CDR3s include the opening cysteine and the closing phenylalanine or tryptophan. A D gene is named only where the DNA matches it firmly. Clone size is shown for a subset of rows, as once, few, many or a class of expanded clone.

CDR3 protein | CDR3 DNA | V gene | D gene | clone size | J gene
CSVDGQGKPEQYF | TGCAGCGTTGACGGGCAGGGGAAGCCCGAGCAGTACTTC | TRBV29-1 | - | few | TRBJ2-7
CASSTRDRGSNQPQHF | TGTGCCAGCAGCACCCGGGACAGGGGTAGCAATCAGCCCCAGCATTTT | TRBV5-6 | TRBD1 | many | TRBJ1-5
CAISGTSGSAYEQYF | TGTGCCATCAGCGGGACTAGCGGGAGCGCCTACGAGCAGTACTTC | TRBV10-3 | TRBD2 | - | TRBJ2-7
CASSLNGGGLANVLTF | TGTGCCAGCTCATTAAACGGGGGAGGGCTGGCCAACGTCCTGACTTTC | TRBV18 | TRBD2 | - | TRBJ2-6
CASSYGGRAYTF | TGTGCCAGCAGTTACGGTGGCAGGGCCTACACCTTC | TRBV6-5 | - | many | TRBJ1-2
CASSSTGRGYNEQFF | TGTGCCAGCAGCTCAACCGGGAGGGGATACAATGAGCAGTTCTTC | TRBV11-2 | TRBD2 | - | TRBJ2-1
CASGPYEQYF | TGTGCCAGCGGACCCTACGAGCAGTACTTC | TRBV6-2/TRBV6-3 | - | many | TRBJ2-7
CASSRMRGKETQYF | TGCGCCAGCAGCCGAATGCGGGGAAAAGAGACCCAGTACTTC | TRBV7-8 | - | once | TRBJ2-5
CASSLSGRQAETQYF | TGTGCCAGCAGCTTATCGGGTCGACAGGCGGAGACCCAGTACTTC | TRBV11-1 | - | - | TRBJ2-5
CASSQGVVRDRAFSYTF | TGTGCCAGCAGCCAAGGTGTGGTTAGGGACAGGGCCTTCAGCTACACCTTC | TRBV14 | TRBD1 | many | TRBJ1-2
CAWSTLGAEAFF | TGTGCCTGGAGTACCTTGGGGGCTGAAGCTTTCTTT | TRBV30 | - | many | TRBJ1-1
CATIDSGRYGTDTQYF | TGTGCCACCATTGATTCTGGACGGTACGGCACAGATACGCAGTATTTT | TRBV24-1 | - | - | TRBJ2-3
CASSEGQPVVTEAFF | TGTGCCAGCAGTGAGGGACAGCCAGTCGTCACTGAAGCTTTCTTT | TRBV25-1 | TRBD1 | - | TRBJ1-1
CASSIGTLGDTEAFF | TGTGCCAGCAGCATCGGGACTTTGGGGGACACTGAAGCTTTCTTT | TRBV5-4 | - | - | TRBJ1-1
CASSVEGHSNYGYTF | TGTGCCAGCAGCGTAGAAGGACATTCTAACTATGGCTACACCTTC | TRBV9 | - | - | TRBJ1-2
CASSLGRGRWYGYTF | TGCGCCAGCAGCTTAGGCAGGGGACGGTGGTATGGCTACACCTTC | TRBV4-1 | - | - | TRBJ1-2
CASIPFNSPLHF | TGTGCCAGCATACCTTTTAATTCACCCCTCCACTTT | TRBV6-4 | - | many | TRBJ1-6
CASSAPRSKETQYF | TGTGCCAGCAGTGCCCCGCGGAGCAAAGAGACCCAGTACTTC | TRBV12-3/TRBV12-4 | - | many | TRBJ2-5
CATSRGPSRNSPLHF | TGTGCCACCAGCAGAGGGCCCTCACGGAATTCACCCCTCCACTTT | TRBV15 | - | - | TRBJ1-6
CASSITGSHGYTF | TGTGCCAGTAGTATAACAGGGTCACATGGCTACACCTTC | TRBV19 | - | many | TRBJ1-2
CAISEAGLNSPLHF | TGTGCCATCAGTGAGGCAGGGCTTAATTCACCCCTCCACTTT | TRBV10-3 | - | few | TRBJ1-6
CSAGGGRTYNEQFF | TGCAGTGCTGGGGGCGGGAGGACCTACAATGAGCAGTTCTTC | TRBV20-1 | TRBD2 | few | TRBJ2-1
CASRKQGPQYEQYF | TGTGCCAGCAGGAAACAGGGGCCGCAATACGAGCAGTACTTC | TRBV2 | TRBD1 | - | TRBJ2-7
CASSQAPAPTGNTIYF | TGCGCCAGCAGCCAAGCGCCAGCTCCTACTGGAAACACCATATATTTT | TRBV4-3 | - | many | TRBJ1-3
CASSLYLGGAAYEQYF | TGTGCCAGCAGCCTCTACCTGGGTGGCGCGGCCTACGAGCAGTACTTC | TRBV3-1 | - | - | TRBJ2-7
CASSVTGPQETQYF | TGTGCCAGCAGCGTCACAGGGCCCCAAGAGACCCAGTACTTC | TRBV7-9 | - | many | TRBJ2-5
CASSQEIELGGPETQYF | TGTGCCAGCAGCCAAGAGATTGAGCTGGGGGGGCCAGAGACCCAGTACTTC | TRBV4-2 | - | - | TRBJ2-5
CASSPSRLAGWETQYF | TGTGCCAGCAGTCCCTCCCGACTAGCGGGATGGGAGACCCAGTACTTC | TRBV27 | TRBD2 | many | TRBJ2-5
CASTPGGRGYTF | TGTGCCAGCACGCCAGGGGGGAGAGGCTACACCTTC | TRBV19 | TRBD1 | many | TRBJ1-2
CASRGKRTGGDEQYF | TGTGCCAGCAGGGGAAAAAGGACAGGGGGAGACGAGCAGTACTTC | TRBV11-2 | TRBD1 | many | TRBJ2-7
CASSLGPTSGRRETQYF | TGTGCCAGCAGTTTAGGGCCGACTAGCGGGAGGCGAGAGACCCAGTACTTC | TRBV28 | TRBD2 | few | TRBJ2-5
CAISDREPLSNQPQHF | TGTGCCATCAGTGACCGGGAGCCACTTAGCAATCAGCCCCAGCATTTT | TRBV10-3 | - | many | TRBJ1-5
CVSSQGQGSNYGYTF | TGTGTCAGCAGCCAAGGGCAGGGATCTAACTATGGCTACACCTTC | TRBV3-1 | - | - | TRBJ1-2
CSASGLVNSYEQYF | TGCAGTGCTAGTGGTTTAGTGAACTCCTACGAGCAGTACTTC | TRBV20-1 | - | - | TRBJ2-7
CASSGHKEPQHF | TGTGCCAGCAGTGGCCACAAGGAGCCCCAGCATTTT | TRBV28 | - | - | TRBJ1-5
CASSIDAGNTAFF | TGTGCCAGTAGTATTGACGCAGGGAATACGGCTTTCTTT | TRBV19 | - | - | TRBJ1-1
CASSNPPDYGYTF | TGTGCCAGTAGTAATCCACCAGACTATGGCTACACCTTC | TRBV19 | - | many | TRBJ1-2
CASSTNAQGAYETQYF | TGTGCCAGCAGCACAAACGCACAGGGGGCGTATGAGACCCAGTACTTC | TRBV3-1 | TRBD1 | once | TRBJ2-5
CASSIPDRNTGAFF | TGTGCCAGCAGCATCCCGGACAGGAACACTGGAGCTTTCTTT | TRBV5-4 | TRBD1 | - | TRBJ1-1
CSAREVTQQYF | TGCAGTGCTAGAGAGGTGACACAGCAGTATTTT | TRBV20-1 | - | few | TRBJ2-3
CASSTLQTGYGYTF | TGTGCCAGTAGTACCCTACAGACAGGGTATGGCTACACCTTC | TRBV19 | TRBD1 | many | TRBJ1-2
CASSGGGFANSPLHF | TGTGCCAGCAGTGGGGGGGGTTTCGCCAATTCACCCCTCCACTTT | TRBV2 | - | few | TRBJ1-6
CASSPPGGRERETQYF | TGTGCCAGCAGCCCTCCGGGGGGGCGGGAACGGGAGACCCAGTACTTC | TRBV7-2 | TRBD2 | many | TRBJ2-5
CSVDIGGSIYEQYF | TGCAGCGTTGATATCGGGGGGTCTATCTACGAGCAGTACTTC | TRBV29-1 | TRBD2 | - | TRBJ2-7
CASGSGAESTDTQYF | TGTGCCAGCGGCAGCGGGGCGGAAAGCACAGATACGCAGTATTTT | TRBV11-1 | TRBD2 | - | TRBJ2-3
CAGIAGDFYNEQFF | TGTGCAGGAATAGCGGGAGACTTCTACAATGAGCAGTTCTTC | TRBV19 | TRBD2 | - | TRBJ2-1
CASGLGGGADQPQHF | TGTGCCAGCGGTTTAGGGGGGGGGGCGGATCAGCCCCAGCATTTT | TRBV12-3/TRBV12-4 | - | - | TRBJ1-5
CASSINRVLAFF | TGTGCCAGCAGTATAAACAGGGTTTTGGCTTTCTTT | TRBV6-1 | - | many | TRBJ1-1
CATSRERAMIGYNEQFF | TGTGCCACCAGCAGAGAGAGGGCCATGATAGGATACAATGAGCAGTTCTTC | TRBV15 | - | - | TRBJ2-1
CASSRGQQDSPLHF | TGCGCCAGCAGTCGCGGACAGCAGGATTCACCCCTCCACTTT | TRBV5-1 | - | - | TRBJ1-6